These 20 T cell receptor beta chains share one sample of origin, sequenced in a study of cytomegalovirus exposure and HLA in healthy donors. Using immunoSEQ multiplex PCR, the repertoire was profiled, and TCRdb retains in-frame clones only, with some absent. Among fewer than 200,000 clones listed, about 88% were seen once. The sequenced sample consisted of PBMCs. Receptors originate from a woman aged 18-29 years in good health and CMV-seronegative.

J is TRBJ2-5 and V is TRBV2, with a possible D match to TRBD2 (5 bases). Germline loops: CDR1 SNHLY, CDR2 FYNNEI. This CDR3 has 15 amino acids. V dropped 2 bases and J dropped 5 bases, with 15 bases sitting between them. Written as DNA, the CDR3 is TGTGCCAGCAGTGAACGATTGAACACGGGGGAGACCCAGTACTTC. Translation gives CASSERLNTGETQYF.

This clone was seen repeatedly, ten times or more. The rearrangement joins TRBV4-1 to TRBJ2-2; weak D call: TRBD2 (5 bases). With 0 bases removed from V and 7 bases from J, the gap between germline ends came to 15 bases. The germline V gene has CDR1 MGHRA and CDR2 YSYEKL. CDR3 size: 16 residues. The CDR3: CASSQEQRGWSGELFF. The CDR3 region has the DNA TGCGCCAGCAGCCAAGAACAACGGGGATGGAGCGGGGAGCTGTTTTTT.

This clone was seen just once. The chain carries TRBV5-4 and TRBJ2-5; 11 nucleotides line up with TRBD2. Germline V gene sequence: CDR1 SGHNT, CDR2 YYREEE (reference sequence). V lost 1 base, J lost 2 bases, and 7 bases stayed unmatched. The CDR3 covers 17 residues. CDR3 sequence reads: CASSLFPSGRLQETQYF. In nucleotides, the CDR3 is TGTGCCAGCAGCTTGTTTCCTAGCGGGAGGCTTCAAGAGACCCAGTACTTC. Based on the CDR3 plus reference TRBV5-4 and TRBJ2-5, the full variable domain is ETGVTQSPTHLIKTRGQQVTLRCSSQSGHNTVSWYQQALGQGPQFIFQYYREEENGRGNFPPRFSGLQFPNYSSELNVNALELDDSALYLCASSLFPSGRLQETQYFGPGTRLLVL.

The CDR3 reads CASSGFPITYEQYF. CDR3 coding DNA: TGTGCCAGCAGCGGTTTCCCGATAACCTACGAGCAGTACTTC. The chain carries TRBV27 and TRBJ2-7; D gene unclear. V lost 6 bases, J lost 2 bases, and 14 bases lay in between. Germline V lookup: CDR1 MNHEY, CDR2 SMNVEV (reference sequence). The CDR3 extends over 14 amino acids.

The chain joins TRBV30 to TRBJ1-6; D is perhaps TRBD1 (6 bases). CDR3 length: 14 residues. CDR1 and CDR2 from the germline V gene are GTSNPN and SVGIG (reference sequence). V was clipped by 3 bases and J by 9 bases, with 15 bases between them. The CDR3 bases are TGTGCCTGGAGCCAGGGGACATCCGCTTCACCCCTCCACTTT. Residues: CAWSQGTSASPLHF. The whole variable domain, remainder taken from reference TRBV30 and TRBJ1-6, is SQTIHQWPATLVQPVGSPLSLECTVEGTSNPNLYWYRQAAGRGLQLLFYSVGIGQISSEVPQNLSASRPQDRQFILSSKKLLLSDSGFYLCAWSQGTSASPLHFGNGTRLTVT.

This clone was detected only a few times. The V call is TRBV5-6, the J call TRBJ2-1; tentatively, D is TRBD1 (6 bases). Germline assignment: CDR1 SGHDT and CDR2 YYEEEE. The CDR3 contains 15 residues. Trimming took 5 bases from V and 0 from J, leaving 12 bases between them. The CDR3: CASRGDRSSYNEQFF. The CDR3 DNA is TGTGCCAGCAGAGGCGACAGGAGCTCCTACAATGAGCAGTTCTTC.

The chain is built from TRBV7-3 and TRBJ2-7; no definite D call. Trimming shortened V by 5 bases and J by 2 bases, and 7 bases separated the two germline ends. This CDR3 contains 12 residues. CDR1 SGHTA and CDR2 FQGTGA come from the germline V gene. The CDR3 coding sequence is TGTGCCAGCAGCCCGGAGACCTACGAGCAGTACTTC. This codes for CASSPETYEQYF.

The V call is TRBV11-2, the J call TRBJ2-7; D perhaps matches TRBD2 (5 bases). CDR1 and CDR2 from the germline V gene are SGHAT and FQNNGV. There are 13 residues in the CDR3. V shed 8 bases and J shed 6 bases, with 17 bases lying between them. The CDR3 is CASRLFRGSEQYF. The CDR3 coding sequence is TGTGCCAGCCGCCTCTTCCGGGGAAGCGAGCAGTACTTC. Based on the CDR3 plus reference TRBV11-2 and TRBJ2-7, the full variable domain is EAGVAQSPRYKIIEKRQSVAFWCNPISGHATLYWYQQILGQGPKLLIQFQNNGVVDDSQLPKDRFSAERLKGVDSTLKIQPAKLEDSAVYLCASRLFRGSEQYFGPGTRLTVT.

The chain has TRBV19 and TRBJ2-7; possible D gene TRBD2, 5 bases. CDR3 length: 13 amino acids. CDR1 and CDR2 (germline): LNHDA, SQIVND (reference sequence). Deletions cut 6 bases from V and 0 bases from J, with 9 bases between. The CDR3 region has the DNA TGTGCCAGTAGCAACGGGATCTCCTACGAGCAGTACTTC. It is translated as CASSNGISYEQYF.

This clone was seen a handful of times. The CDR3 DNA sequence: TGTGCCAGCAGCTCGAGACAGACTAACTATGGCTACACCTTC. Residues: CASSSRQTNYGYTF. The chain couples TRBV7-9 to TRBJ1-2, with D maybe TRBD1 (5 bases). Looked up from germline, CDR1 is SEHNR and CDR2 is FQNEAQ (reference sequence). Trimming pared 4 bases from V and 0 bases from J, leaving 9 bases between. The CDR3 extends over 14 amino acids.

The V gene is TRBV29-1, the J gene TRBJ2-7; no definite D call. Germline CDR1 and CDR2: SQVTM and ANQGSEA. This CDR3 has 13 amino acids. V lost 4 bases and J lost 2, with 12 bases in between. CDR3 bases: TGCAGCGTTGCAGGCTCCCCTACCTACGAGCAGTACTTC. Translation: CSVAGSPTYEQYF.

V usage is TRBV29-1 and J usage is TRBJ1-3; D ambiguous. The CDR3 spans 12 residues. V lost 4 bases and J 0 bases, leaving 4 bases between the germline ends. The germline gives CDR1 SQVTM, CDR2 ANQGSEA. CDR3: CSVVSSGNTIYF. The CDR3, as DNA: TGCAGCGTTGTGAGCTCTGGAAACACCATATATTTT.

This chain joins TRBV7-2 and TRBJ2-2; D is uncertain. V lost 1 base and J 5 bases, leaving 8 bases between the germline ends. Germline V gene lookup returns CDR1 SGHTA and CDR2 FQGNSA. This CDR3 has 14 amino acids. The CDR3, as DNA: TGTGCCAGCAGCTTAGAACGCGGTACCGGGGAGCTGTTTTTT. It encodes CASSLERGTGELFF.

Only a few counts were recorded for this clone. The chain joins TRBV4-3 to TRBJ1-5; D ambiguous. V shed 0 bases and J shed 0 bases, with 15 bases lying between them. This CDR3 is 18 amino acids long. Germline V gene sequence: CDR1 LGHNA, CDR2 YSLEER. The DNA for the CDR3 is TGCGCCAGCAGCCAAGAGGTCGATCGGGGTTTTAGCAATCAGCCCCAGCATTTT. It codes for CASSQEVDRGFSNQPQHF.

In this sample, this clone turned up a few times. V is TRBV11-3 and J is TRBJ2-7, with TRBD1 identical over 7 bases. V shed 4 bases and J 0 bases; nucleotides not matched to a gene: 0. This CDR3 contains 13 residues. Germline lookup yields CDR1 SGHNT and CDR2 YENEEA. CDR3 residues: CASSWTGSYEQYF. The CDR3 coding sequence is TGTGCCAGCAGCTGGACAGGCTCCTACGAGCAGTACTTC.

The J gene is TRBJ2-1, the V gene TRBV15; TRBD2 might be the D (7 bases). The CDR3 runs 17 residues. Looked up from germline, CDR1 is LNHNV and CDR2 is YYDKDF (reference sequence). V was clipped by 0 bases and J by 2 bases, with 14 bases between them. Written as DNA, the CDR3 is TGTGCCACCAGCAGAGATTTGAGGGGGGGGACCTACAATGAGCAGTTCTTC. The encoded protein is CATSRDLRGGTYNEQFF.

The CDR3 nucleotides read TGCAGCGTTGACGAGGGGGCGCAAACTGGCTACACCTTC. This encodes CSVDEGAQTGYTF. This chain joins TRBV29-1 and TRBJ1-2; 7 nucleotides line up with TRBD1. CDR1 is SQVTM and CDR2 is ANQGSEA in the germline V gene. V gave up 3 bases and J gave up 7 bases; unmatched junction bases: 8. This CDR3 spans 13 amino acids.

This rearrangement joins TRBV5-1 to TRBJ2-1; no reliable D call. V was cut by 4 bases and J by 1 base, with 9 bases left in between. Germline CDR1 reads SGHRS; CDR2 reads YFSETQ. The CDR3 length is 14 residues. As DNA, the CDR3 is TGCGCCAGCAGCACTGACTTTTCCTACAATGAGCAGTTCTTC. Its protein product is CASSTDFSYNEQFF. Full variable domain (rest looked up from reference TRBV5-1 and TRBJ2-1): KAGVTQTPRYLIKTRGQQVTLSCSPISGHRSVSWYQQTPGQGLQFLFEYFSETQRNKGNFPGRFSGRQFSNSRSEMNVSTLELGDSALYLCASSTDFSYNEQFFGPGTRLTVL.

The J gene is TRBJ1-1, the V gene TRBV11-2; 9 bases are a match to TRBD1. The CDR3 runs 13 residues. Germline V gene sequence: CDR1 SGHAT, CDR2 FQNNGV. With V trimmed by 1 base and J by 7 bases, 1 base remained unmatched. The CDR3 nucleotides read TGTGCCAGCAGCTTAGGGACAGGGGTTGAAGCTTTCTTT. Translation: CASSLGTGVEAFF.

J is TRBJ2-1 and V is TRBV5-6; 7 bases align to TRBD1. The V and J ends lost 3 bases and 4 bases, in that order; junction bases with no gene match: 16. CDR1 is SGHDT and CDR2 is YYEEEE in the germline V gene. The length of the CDR3 is 18 residues. The chain's CDR3 is CASSSDIHRGQPYNEQFF. The DNA of the CDR3 is TGTGCCAGCAGCTCTGACATTCACAGGGGACAACCGTACAATGAGCAGTTCTTC. The variable domain in full, completed from reference TRBV5-6 and TRBJ2-1, reads DAGVTQSPTHLIKTRGQQVTLRCSPKSGHDTVSWYQQALGQGPQFIFQYYEEEERQRGNFPDRFSGHQFPNYSSELNVNALLLGDSALYLCASSSDIHRGQPYNEQFFGPGTRLTVL.